This TCR beta chain was sequenced for a study of blood T cell repertoires in COVID-19. Turning to the study itself: PBMCs, B-cell-depleted T cells, or T cells provided the cDNA or gDNA that made up the material.

The CDR3 consists of 15 residues. The germline V gene encodes CDR1 SGHKS and CDR2 YYEKEE (reference sequence). The trim removed 4 bases at V and 7 bases at J, leaving 8 bases unmatched. Some clones are missing from TCRdb's copy, which holds only in-frame ones; the method was immunoSEQ multiplex PCR. Here the sample spans around 310,000 clones, roughly 90% being singletons. This clonotype was sampled from a woman in her forties or fifties with active or convalescent COVID-19. The V and J genes are TRBV5-5 and TRBJ1-4, with 9 bases that match TRBD1. The specimen sequenced was peripheral blood. The CDR3 protein is CASSLLTGGGEKLFF. For the CDR3, the DNA is TGTGCCAGCAGCCTATTAACAGGGGGCGGTGAAAAACTGTTTTTT.